What follows are 20 T cell receptor beta chains derived from one specimen sequenced in a study of T cells in Graves' hyperthyroidism and ophthalmopathy. The investigators amplified TCR beta CDR3 regions from RNA transcripts. Initially, a first-round RT-PCR of the TCR CDR3 employed the HTBI primer set. In TCRdb, the multiplex PCR reads were re-called with MiXCR into one record per CDR3 protein. The table shows over 450,000 distinct CDR3 sequences, with approximately 14% occurring only once. The specimen was blood. These receptors were taken from a woman younger than 35 with Graves' hyperthyroidism.

The V and J genes are TRBV7-2 and TRBJ2-1, with D possibly TRBD1 on 5 matching bases. The CDR3 runs 15 residues. Germline V gives CDR1 SGHTA, CDR2 FQGNSA. The V end lost 4 bases, the J end lost 10 bases, and 20 bases lay between the germline ends. The CDR3 is CASSSIGALGVEQFF. CDR3 nucleotide sequence: TGTGCCAGCAGCTCCATAGGGGCCTTAGGGGTGGAGCAGTTCTTC.

On this clonotype itself: A clone one base away is much larger, so this may be a read error. The rearrangement uses TRBV29-1 and TRBJ2-7, with a tentative D call TRBD2 (6 bases). This CDR3 region has 15 residues. The germline gives CDR1 SQVTM, CDR2 ANQGSEA. Trimming shortened V by 6 bases and J by 7 bases, and 25 bases separated the two germline ends. Here the CDR3 reads CSVSRGIQRAGEQYF. DNA of the CDR3: TGCAGCGTCTCTCGCGGGATACAGAGGGCGGGAGAGCAGTACTTC.

This clonotype was found many times. The chain recombines TRBV5-1 with TRBJ1-5; no firm D call. V was trimmed by 0 bases and J by 2 bases, leaving 9 bases between them. CDR1 is SGHRS, CDR2 YFSETQ, per germline. This CDR3 region has 15 residues. The CDR3 sequence: CASSLDSYGNQPQHF. The CDR3 region has the DNA TGCGCCAGCAGCTTGGACAGTTATGGCAATCAGCCCCAGCATTTT.

The chain couples TRBV13 to TRBJ2-2, with 10 bases fitting TRBD2. Germline V lookup: CDR1 PRHDT, CDR2 FYEKMQ (reference sequence). J was trimmed by 3 bases and V by 5 bases; bases with no gene match: 6. The CDR3 has 16 amino acids. The CDR3 coding sequence is TGTGCCAGCAGCCCCCTAGCGGGAGTAGACACCGGGGAGCTGTTTTTT. This gives the protein CASSPLAGVDTGELFF.

The chain links TRBV9 to TRBJ2-1; 7 bases are a match to TRBD2. Per germline, CDR1 SGDLS and CDR2 YYNGEE. V was clipped by 0 bases and J by 6 bases; unmatched bases: 6. The CDR3 spans 15 residues. This CDR3 reads CASSVGGGMVNEQFF. For the CDR3, the DNA is TGTGCCAGCAGCGTAGGGGGGGGAATGGTCAATGAGCAGTTCTTC.

This clonotype was counted at least ten times. The CDR3 sequence: CASSLGGREQETQYF. Here the CDR3 DNA reads TGTGCCAGCAGCTTAGGAGGGCGGGAACAAGAGACCCAGTACTTC. The chain links TRBV7-2 to TRBJ2-5; D may be TRBD2 (6 bases). Germline V gives CDR1 SGHTA, CDR2 FQGNSA. The germline V and J ends were trimmed by 1 base and 2 bases, with 11 bases remaining between them. CDR3 size: 15 residues.

The genes are TRBV5-6 and TRBJ1-1, with D perhaps TRBD1 (6 bases). CDR1 and CDR2 (germline): SGHDT, YYEEEE. The CDR3 totals 15 residues. The V and J ends lost 4 bases and 5 bases respectively, with 18 bases between them. The CDR3 region is CASSLRGAYWTEAFF. CDR3 coding DNA: TGTGCCAGCAGCCTGCGGGGGGCGTATTGGACTGAAGCTTTCTTT.

The chain has TRBV3-1 and TRBJ2-3; TRBD2 matches at 7 bases. With V trimmed by 0 bases and J by 0 bases, 6 bases remained unmatched. The CDR3 consists of 17 residues. Germline V gene lookup returns CDR1 LGHDT and CDR2 YNNKEL (reference sequence). The CDR3 sequence is CASSQDGTGGSTDTQYF. The CDR3 nucleotides read TGTGCCAGCAGCCAAGACGGTACGGGAGGCAGCACAGATACGCAGTATTTT.

In this sample, this clonotype turned up a few times. The chain uses TRBV24-1 and TRBJ1-2; no clear D gene. Trimming removed 5 bases at V and 3 bases at J, with 9 bases between. This CDR3 region has 13 residues. The germline CDR1 and CDR2 sequences are KGHDR and SFDVKD. For the CDR3, the DNA is TGTGCCACCAGTGCCGGGATGCACTATGGCTACACCTTC. Translated, it gives CATSAGMHYGYTF.

This chain links TRBV5-7 with TRBJ2-1; 7 bases agree with TRBD1. Being an ORF, TRBV5-7 has a function that is uncertain. After removal of 3 bases from V and 3 bases from J, the junction contained 6 bases not matched to a gene. This CDR3 has 15 amino acids. CDR3 amino acids: CASSWGTVYYNEQFF. The CDR3 nucleotides are TGTGCCAGCAGCTGGGGGACAGTATACTACAATGAGCAGTTCTTC.

This clonotype was found many times. V gene TRBV19 combines with J gene TRBJ1-1, with no clear D. The V gene lost 1 base and the J gene lost 0 bases, with 12 bases spanning the gap. Germline V gene data show CDR1 as LNHDA and CDR2 as SQIVND (reference sequence). The CDR3 contains 16 residues. The CDR3 loop reads CASSIVLQLMNTEAFF. The CDR3 nucleotides are TGTGCCAGTAGTATAGTCCTCCAGCTTATGAACACTGAAGCTTTCTTT.

In its sample, this clonotype was seen many times. The chain joins TRBV18 to TRBJ1-2; possible D gene TRBD1, 5 bases. This CDR3 region has 13 residues. V lost 3 bases and J 2 bases, leaving 7 bases between the germline ends. Per germline, CDR1 KGHSH and CDR2 LQKENI. CDR3 in amino acids: CASSPRDNYGYTF. The CDR3 DNA follows: TGTGCCAGCTCACCGCGGGACAACTATGGCTACACCTTC.

This clonotype showed up many times. V gene TRBV20-1 combines with J gene TRBJ2-7; no firm D call. The CDR3 is 13 residues long. Trimming took off 1 base at V and 2 bases at J, with 9 bases between the two ends. Germline CDR1 reads DFQATT; CDR2 reads SNEGSKA (reference sequence). The CDR3 loop reads CSARATETYEQYV. The CDR3 nucleotides read TGCAGTGCTAGAGCTACAGAGACCTACGAGCAGTACGTC.

This clonotype was found a few times. The CDR3 loop reads CSAYFTGPGEAFF. In DNA, the CDR3 is TGCAGTGCCTACTTTACCGGGCCCGGTGAAGCTTTCTTT. The chain carries TRBV20-1 and TRBJ1-1; D remains unclear. The CDR3 runs to 13 residues. Per the germline V gene, CDR1 is DFQATT and CDR2 is SNEGSKA (reference sequence). The V and J ends lost 6 bases and 7 bases respectively, with 18 bases between them.

This clonotype has ten or more counts. The J gene is TRBJ2-1, the V gene TRBV27, with a possible D match to TRBD2 (5 bases). Germline lookup yields CDR1 MNHEY and CDR2 SMNVEV (reference sequence). Trimming shortened V by 6 bases and J by 7 bases, and 10 bases separated the two germline ends. The CDR3 has 12 amino acids. The CDR3 DNA reads TGTGCCAGCAGAGAGCGGTGGAATGAGCAGTTCTTC. Protein sequence: CASRERWNEQFF.

This clonotype was picked up many times. The V gene is TRBV24-1, the J gene TRBJ1-2; a possible D gene is TRBD1 (5 bases). Trimming shortened V by 3 bases and J by 8 bases, and 21 bases separated the two germline ends. There are 16 residues in the CDR3. The germline V gene has CDR1 KGHDR and CDR2 SFDVKD. Here the CDR3 reads CATSDHSGTLHGGYTF. The CDR3 DNA follows: TGTGCCACCAGTGATCATAGCGGGACCCTTCACGGAGGCTACACCTTC.

The table lists this clonotype with many counts. CDR3 DNA: TGTGCCAGCAGCGCTACAGGGCCCTCTGGAAACACCATATATTTT. Amino acid sequence: CASSATGPSGNTIYF. The chain recombines TRBV9 with TRBJ1-3; D may be TRBD1 (6 bases). The CDR3 contains 15 residues. The V gene lost 3 bases and the J gene lost 0 bases, with 10 bases spanning the gap. Per germline, CDR1 SGDLS and CDR2 YYNGEE.

This clonotype appeared a few times. V gene TRBV9 combines with J gene TRBJ2-2, with 11 bases identical to TRBD2. V was pared by 0 bases and J by 2 bases, with 3 bases of the junction left unmatched. In germline, CDR1 is SGDLS, CDR2 YYNGEE. This CDR3 has 17 residues. CDR3 amino acids: CASSVATSGTNTGELFF. CDR3 bases: TGTGCCAGCAGCGTAGCGACTAGCGGGACCAACACCGGGGAGCTGTTTTTT.

This clonotype was detected many times. DNA for the CDR3: TGTGCCAGCTCGACAGGGAGCGATGAAAAACTGTTTTTT. Translating gives CASSTGSDEKLFF. This chain connects TRBV11-3 to TRBJ1-4; 7 bases match TRBD1. This CDR3 is 13 amino acids long. Germline loops: CDR1 SGHNT, CDR2 YENEEA. Losses at the gene ends were 8 bases for V and 6 bases for J; bases not matched to a gene: 6.

This clonotype appeared many times. CDR3 DNA: TGTGCCAGCAGCTTAAATACAGGGGGAGGAACTGAAGCTTTCTTT. Protein sequence: CASSLNTGGGTEAFF. This chain links TRBV7-3 with TRBJ1-1, with 8 positions matching TRBD1. J was trimmed by 5 bases and V by 1 base; bases with no gene match: 6. Germline values: CDR1 SGHTA, CDR2 FQGTGA. CDR3 size: 15 residues.